These 11 T cell receptor beta chains originate from one sample sequenced in a study of a mutant IDH1 vaccine in newly diagnosed glioma. These receptors have no identified antigens. Time point here: week 11, during vaccination. Each dose delivered 300 ug of mutant IDH1 20-mer peptide subcutaneously with imiquimod. Sequencing was performed with immunoSEQ multiplex PCR; in TCRdb, only in-frame clones are kept and a portion is missing. Among about 21,000 clones listed, roughly 91% were seen once. This material consisted of PBMCs, taken from a glioma patient whose treatment included an IDH1 peptide vaccine. The source is a woman aged 40 to 50 with glioma.

A single count supports this clone. The V and J genes are TRBV13 and TRBJ2-7, with unresolved D. Looked up from germline, CDR1 is PRHDT and CDR2 is FYEKMQ (reference sequence). V was clipped by 3 bases and J by 5 bases, with 5 bases between them. The CDR3 extends over 11 amino acids. CDR3 nucleotides: TGTGCCAGCAGCTTTGGTAACGAGCAGTACTTC. This codes for CASSFGNEQYF.

The rearrangement joins TRBV4-1 to TRBJ2-7; D remains ambiguous. V was pared by 1 base and J by 6 bases, with 7 bases between. The CDR3 sequence is 12 residues long. CDR1 and CDR2 from the germline V gene are MGHRA and YSYEKL. CDR3 sequence reads: CASSQVNSEQYF. The DNA of the CDR3 is TGCGCCAGCAGCCAAGTAAATAGCGAGCAGTACTTC.

The gene calls are TRBV6-5 and TRBJ1-3; a weak D match, TRBD1 (6 bases). The V end lost 1 base, the J end lost 3 bases, and 13 bases lay between the germline ends. This CDR3 region has 16 residues. Germline V gene sequence: CDR1 MNHEY, CDR2 SVGAGI. CDR3: CASSYWGGARGNTIYF. CDR3 in DNA: TGTGCCAGCAGTTACTGGGGGGGGGCGCGTGGAAACACCATATATTTT.

The CDR3 nucleotides read TGTGCCAGCAGCTTGAGGGGCAGGGCGAACACCATATATTTT. It yields the protein CASSLRGRANTIYF. J is TRBJ1-3 and V is TRBV5-8, with D perhaps matching TRBD1 (5 bases). The CDR3 sequence is 14 residues long. V was pared by 1 base and J by 7 bases, with 12 bases between. Germline-derived CDR1 and CDR2 are SGHTS and YDEGEE.

A single count supports this clone. The chain joins TRBV2 to TRBJ2-7, with a weak D call TRBD2 (6 bases). CDR3 length: 15 residues. The V gene's germline CDR1 is SNHLY and CDR2 FYNNEI. V was cut by 4 bases and J by 2 bases, with 15 bases left in between. CDR3 sequence (DNA): TGTGCCAGCAGTGGGAGGGTAGGGTGGGCCTACGAGCAGTACTTC. This sequence encodes CASSGRVGWAYEQYF.

The chain carries TRBV30 and TRBJ2-7; D not certain. The CDR3 is made up of 15 amino acids. CDR1 GTSNPN and CDR2 SVGIG come from the germline V gene (reference sequence). V lost 0 bases and J 0 bases, leaving 12 bases between the germline ends. The CDR3 nucleotides read TGTGCCTGGAGTGTAACCGGGTCCCCCTCCTACGAGCAGTACTTC. Amino acids: CAWSVTGSPSYEQYF. The full variable domain, completed using reference TRBV30 and TRBJ2-7, is SQTIHQWPATLVQPVGSPLSLECTVEGTSNPNLYWYRQAAGRGLQLLFYSVGIGQISSEVPQNLSASRPQDRQFILSSKKLLLSDSGFYLCAWSVTGSPSYEQYFGPGTRLTVT.

The rearrangement uses TRBV10-3 and TRBJ2-7; maybe TRBD1 (6 bases). Germline-derived CDR1 and CDR2 are ENHRY and SYGVKD. This CDR3 has 14 amino acids. Deletions cut 8 bases from V and 4 bases from J, with 18 bases between. The CDR3 DNA follows: TGTGCCATCGGGTACGGACAGAAATTTTACGAGCAGTACTTC. Its protein product is CAIGYGQKFYEQYF.

This chain joins TRBV4-1 and TRBJ1-1, with TRBD1 matching over 9 bases. CDR1 is MGHRA and CDR2 is YSYEKL in the germline V gene. J gave up 1 base and V 3 bases, and 3 bases lay outside the gene matches. This CDR3 contains 15 residues. CDR3 protein: CASSHGGQGNTEAFF. The CDR3 nucleotides read TGCGCCAGCAGCCATGGGGGACAGGGGAACACTGAAGCTTTCTTT.

The V gene is TRBV6-5, the J gene TRBJ2-7; 9 bases are shared with TRBD2. This CDR3 is built from 15 residues. In germline, CDR1 is MNHEY, CDR2 SVGAGI. The trim removed 6 bases at V and 2 bases at J, leaving 8 bases unmatched. The CDR3 spells CASRIRLAETYEQYF. CDR3 DNA sequence: TGTGCCAGCAGAATACGACTAGCGGAGACCTACGAGCAGTACTTC.

The CDR3: CASRLRDTSNEKLFF. The CDR3 bases are TGCGCCAGCAGATTACGGGACACCTCTAATGAAAAACTGTTTTTT. V usage is TRBV4-1 and J usage is TRBJ1-4; tentatively, D is TRBD1 (6 bases). V lost 6 bases and J lost 3, with 14 bases in between. Germline CDR1 and CDR2: MGHRA and YSYEKL. The CDR3 extends over 15 amino acids.

This clone occurred a few times. V and J are TRBV5-6 and TRBJ2-7, with a tentative D call TRBD2 (6 bases). Germline V gene lookup returns CDR1 SGHDT and CDR2 YYEEEE. The CDR3 sequence is 13 residues long. V lost 3 bases and J 3 bases, leaving 10 bases between the germline ends. The CDR3 reads CASSWPGGYEQYF. The CDR3 DNA follows: TGTGCCAGCAGCTGGCCCGGGGGCTACGAGCAGTACTTC.